This paragraph covers one TCR beta chain sequence. Its antigen is not known. This CDR3 is 16 amino acids long. Germline loops: CDR1 SQVTM, CDR2 ANQGSEA. With 7 bases clipped from V and 10 bases from J, the junction kept 22 bases outside the gene matches. This table comes from immunoSEQ multiplex PCR, and its TCRdb copy is limited to in-frame clones, with some not included. The table records 50,000 to 65,000 clones, about 68% of them present only once. Single viable CD3+CD4+CD8-CD45RO+ cells were sorted as the memory CD4+ T cells. This sample was taken from a study of memory CD4+ T cells and cytomegalovirus serostatus. About the research overall: Healthy Belgian adult donors included fewer than 10 CMV-positive and 24 CMV-negative people. The study's findings and limits: Each of some 67 CMV-associated TCRbeta sequences occurred in one to five individuals. Suggested: most of the CMV-linked TCR signature lies in CD4+ memory cells.

V and J are TRBV29-1 and TRBJ2-7; 10 bases align to TRBD1. This receptor was obtained from an adult in good health and CMV-seropositive. Sequenced sample: memory CD4+ T cells from blood. The CDR3 loop reads CSAQFPGQGTGSGQYF. CDR3 in DNA: TGCAGCGCTCAGTTTCCGGGACAGGGGACCGGGAGTGGTCAGTACTTC.